This record looks at one T cell receptor (beta chain) sequence and its context. Unmatched junction bases numbered 11, after V lost 5 bases and J lost 5 bases. Looked up from germline, CDR1 is SGHTA and CDR2 is FQGNSA. The CDR3 consists of 16 residues. This sample was taken from a study of control samples from healthy donors and cancer patients. TCRdb's table, derived via immunoSEQ multiplex PCR, lists solely in-frame clones and lacks some. The repertoire holds 170,000 or so clones, 90% seen once, with about 1.4% in the top ten. The clonotype comes from a woman aged 45-59 years in good health. The specimen sequenced was blood. This chain connects TRBV7-2 to TRBJ2-3, with 9 nucleotides matching TRBD1. In DNA, the CDR3 is TGTGCCAGCAGCCCGGGGACAGGGATTCTGAGAGATACGCAGTATTTT. Its protein is CASSPGTGILRDTQYF.